This TCR beta chain was sequenced during a study of identical twins. In this sample, this clonotype turned up many times. Germline loops: CDR1 SGHRS, CDR2 YFSETQ. The CDR3 runs to 13 residues. Trimming removed 1 base from V and 2 bases from J, with 6 bases in between. A universal primer binding site was introduced by template switching. The final cDNA contained unique molecular identifiers. TCRdb reanalysed the 5' RACE reads using MiXCR and keeps one entry per CDR3 protein. The table shows hundreds of thousands of distinct CDR3 sequences, with around 6% occurring only once. Input material: naive T cells sorted from blood. This sequence was found in a man between 18 and 29 years old in good health. The rearrangement uses TRBV5-1 and TRBJ1-1; D uncertain. This CDR3 is CASSLPGNTEAFF. The CDR3 coding sequence is TGCGCCAGCAGCTTGCCAGGTAACACTGAAGCTTTCTTT. Variable domain in full (rest from reference TRBV5-1 and TRBJ1-1): KAGVTQTPRYLIKTRGQQVTLSCSPISGHRSVSWYQQTPGQGLQFLFEYFSETQRNKGNFPGRFSGRQFSNSRSEMNVSTLELGDSALYLCASSLPGNTEAFFGQGTRLTVV.